This TCR beta chain was recovered during a study of PD-1 blockade in classical Hodgkin lymphoma. Exposure to brentuximab vedotin varied, and each patient had relapsed following autologous stem cell transplantation. Findings and caveats of the study: Newly diagnosed patients had baseline TCR diversity that was reportedly lower than that of healthy donors. Reasons behind the repertoire differences stay unclear, perhaps disease activity or earlier therapy.

The V end lost 2 bases, the J end lost 5 bases, and 9 bases lay between the germline ends. CDR3 length: 13 residues. Germline CDR1 and CDR2: MNHNY and SVGAGI (reference sequence). In its sample, this clone was seen a few times. Its antigen is not known. Sequenced by immunoSEQ multiplex PCR; TCRdb stores in-frame clones only, minus some. The sample shows 24,000 or so clones, about 82% of them seen only once. The origin of this receptor is a human donor with classical Hodgkin lymphoma. The V and J genes are TRBV6-6 and TRBJ1-2; D perhaps matches TRBD1 (5 bases). The sample consisted of peripheral blood mononuclear cells (PBMCs), taken before the second cycle of nivolumab. The CDR3: CASSYGGKYGYTF. The CDR3 DNA reads as TGTGCCAGCAGTTACGGGGGAAAATATGGCTACACCTTC.